This T cell receptor (beta chain) was captured in a study of metastatic and nonmetastatic thyroid tumors. As for the study in general: Repertoires were compared across blood and tumor or nodule tissue from malignant and benign thyroid patients. General study points: Compared with benign nodules, malignant thyroid tumors were reported to have significantly higher TCR beta diversity in both blood and tumor.

Source study methods: CDR3 was compared across clinicopathological groups, and the resulting differences were used to build a distant-metastasis classifier for papillary thyroid cancer. With MiXCR, TCRdb called clones anew from the PCR reads. TCRdb's processing, not the study's, gives the V and J calls here. Found here are roughly 9,200 clones, roughly 15% of them singletons; the top ten hold more than 5.5%. Treatment of any kind had been given to no patient before thyroid surgery. This clone was recorded at least ten times. Antigen specificity is unknown. There are 13 residues in the CDR3. Trimming removed 4 bases at V and 7 bases at J, with 13 bases between. Per the germline V gene, CDR1 is SEHNR and CDR2 is FQNEAQ (reference sequence).

The sequenced sample was blood. This sequence joins TRBV7-9 and TRBJ1-1; D is uncertain. This receptor was taken from a female donor with papillary thyroid cancer or a benign thyroid nodule (not recorded which). Some clones in this sample may be carry-over from other donors' samples. Here the CDR3 DNA reads TGTGCCAGCAGCTCCCCGCCTATGAATGAAGCTTTCTTT. Protein sequence: CASSSPPMNEAFF.